This T cell receptor (beta chain) was sequenced for a study of blood T cell repertoires in COVID-19. As for the study in general: Specimens from acute and convalescent COVID-19 originated in the United States, Italy and Spain.

Germline CDR1 and CDR2: SQVTM and ANQGSEA. Trimming left V 6 bases short and J 4 bases short, with 15 bases between. This CDR3 contains 14 residues. TCRdb keeps only in-frame clones here, not all; method: immunoSEQ multiplex PCR. The sample yields 250,000 to 350,000 clones, 84% seen once. Material for sequencing was peripheral blood. This chain links TRBV29-1 with TRBJ1-4, with D possibly being TRBD1 (6 bases). This clonotype was sampled from a human donor with COVID-19, enrolled during active disease. The donor label of this sample is uncertain. The CDR3 sequence: CSVKLGQFNEKLFF. The CDR3 DNA follows: TGCAGCGTCAAACTCGGACAGTTTAATGAAAAACTGTTTTTT.